These T cell receptor beta chains were read from a single sample in a study of cytomegalovirus exposure and HLA in healthy donors. Profiling relied on immunoSEQ multiplex PCR, and the TCRdb table lists in-frame clones only, not all of them. The sample lists some 150,000 clones, around nine tenths occurring once. Sequencing was performed on PBMCs. The source of these receptors is a man aged 18 to 30 in good health and CMV-seropositive. Both conserved end residues are part of each CDR3. Each record gives: clone size, V gene, J gene, D gene, CDR3 DNA, CDR3 protein. The D gene is left open where the match is weak. Only part of the rows carry a size: once, few, many, or a class if the clone is expanded.

>NA|TRBV29-1|TRBJ2-7|NA
TGCAGCGTCAGTTTTGGTGGAGGACCCTACGAGCAGTACTTC
CSVSFGGGPYEQYF
>NA|TRBV30|TRBJ2-1|NA
TGTGCCTGGAGCGCACAGGGATGGAGTGAGCAGTTCTTC
CAWSAQGWSEQFF
>few|TRBV7-2|TRBJ1-2|NA
TGTGCCAGCAGCTTGGGACAAGGCTATGGCTACACCTTC
CASSLGQGYGYTF
>few|TRBV5-1|TRBJ1-2|TRBD1
TGCGCCAGCAGCCAGGACAGGGGGCGAGGCTACACCTTC
CASSQDRGRGYTF
>NA|TRBV4-3|TRBJ2-1|NA
TGCGCCAGCAGCCAAGTCATAGGGAGTGAGCAGTTCTTC
CASSQVIGSEQFF
>once|TRBV4-3|TRBJ1-2|TRBD1
TGCGCCAGCAGCCATGGGACAGGGGTCCTCTATGGCTACACCTTC
CASSHGTGVLYGYTF
>NA|TRBV27|TRBJ2-5|NA
TGTGCCAGCAGTCTACAGGGATTCCAAGAGACCCAGTACTTC
CASSLQGFQETQYF
>NA|TRBV19|TRBJ1-1|NA
TGTGCCAGTAGTATAGGGGGGGGGACTGAAGCTTTCTTT
CASSIGGGTEAFF
>NA|TRBV4-3|TRBJ2-1|TRBD2
TGCGCCAGCAGCCACGCTTGGACTAGCGGGGCCTACAATGAGCAGTTCTTC
CASSHAWTSGAYNEQFF
>NA|TRBV7-2|TRBJ2-3|NA
TGTGCCAGCAGCCCCCGGCAGGGGCGGGGGTACACAGATACGCAGTATTTT
CASSPRQGRGYTDTQYF
>NA|TRBV30|TRBJ2-1|NA
TGTGCCTGGACCCGGGACTCCCGCTCCGATGAGCAGTTCTTC
CAWTRDSRSDEQFF
>NA|TRBV6-6|TRBJ1-1|NA
TGTGCCAGCAGTCCCGGACCCACGGGGGACACTGAAGCTTTCTTT
CASSPGPTGDTEAFF
>once|TRBV27|TRBJ2-5|TRBD2
TGTGCCAGCAGTCCGCGGACTAGAGGGGAAGAGACCCAGTACTTC
CASSPRTRGEETQYF
>NA|TRBV19|TRBJ2-2|TRBD1
TGTGCCAGTAGGCCTCCCTCCGGGACAGCGAACACCGGGGAGCTGTTTTTT
CASRPPSGTANTGELFF
>NA|TRBV4-1|TRBJ1-1|NA
TGCGCCAGCAGCCAAGCGTACCTAGGGGACACTGAAGCTTTCTTT
CASSQAYLGDTEAFF
>NA|TRBV6-5|TRBJ2-5|NA
TGTGCCAGCGGAAGAGTCCCGACTAGCCAAGAGACCCAGTACTTC
CASGRVPTSQETQYF
>NA|TRBV5-4|TRBJ1-5|NA
TGTGCCAGCAGCTCTCGGGGGGCCCCCCCCCAGCCCCAGCATTTT
CASSSRGAPPQPQHF
>NA|TRBV18|TRBJ2-7|TRBD1
TGTGCCAGCTCAGATCGACAGGGCGAGCAGTACTTC
CASSDRQGEQYF
>few|TRBV5-4|TRBJ1-1|TRBD1
TGTGCCAGCAGCAGACAGGGGTTGTACACTGAAGCTTTCTTT
CASSRQGLYTEAFF
>NA|TRBV7-2|TRBJ2-7|NA
TGTGCCAGCAGCCTGTCGACCAGGAGGCAGCTTGACTTC
CASSLSTRRQLDF
>NA|TRBV6-5|TRBJ2-3|TRBD1
TGTGCCAGCAGCCCTAGGACAGGGAGCACAGATACGCAGTATTTT
CASSPRTGSTDTQYF
>NA|TRBV6-5|TRBJ1-1|NA
TGTGCCAGCAGTCTTCACGGGGATCCTGAAGCTTTCTTT
CASSLHGDPEAFF
>NA|TRBV9|TRBJ2-1|TRBD2
TGTGCCAGCAGCGTAAGAGCGGGACCCGGTGAGCAGTTCTTC
CASSVRAGPGEQFF
>NA|TRBV29-1|TRBJ2-1|TRBD2
TGCAGCGTTGAAGGCCGAAGGACTAGCGGGGTATACAATGAGCAGTTCTTC
CSVEGRRTSGVYNEQFF
>NA|TRBV27|TRBJ2-5|TRBD2
TGTGCCAGCAGTCCCGGGACTAGCGGGAGACCTAAAGAGACCCAGTACTTC
CASSPGTSGRPKETQYF
>NA|TRBV27|TRBJ1-6|NA
TGTGCCAGCAGTTTACGGGCGGGACGGCTTAATTCACCCCTCCACTTT
CASSLRAGRLNSPLHF
>NA|TRBV10-2|TRBJ1-5|NA
TGCGCCAGCGCCGGGGGGGAGAATCAGCCCCAGCATTTT
CASAGGENQPQHF
>few|TRBV19|TRBJ2-7|TRBD1
TGTGCCAGTAGCGTCCAGGGGGCTTACGAGCAGTACTTC
CASSVQGAYEQYF
>NA|TRBV7-9|TRBJ1-4|TRBD1
TGTGCCAGCAGCTTACGGCAGGGGGGTGAAAAACTGTTTTTT
CASSLRQGGEKLFF
>NA|TRBV6-1|TRBJ2-3|NA
TGTGCCAGCAGTGGACAGACCGCAGATACGCAGTATTTT
CASSGQTADTQYF
>NA|TRBV6-6|TRBJ2-6|TRBD1
TGTGCCACCCGTCGGGACAGTTACTCTGGGGCCAACGTCCTGACTTTC
CATRRDSYSGANVLTF
>once|TRBV6-6|TRBJ1-5|TRBD1
TGTGCCAGCAGTTCCCTGGACAGGGGGGGTGGTCAGCCCCAGCATTTT
CASSSLDRGGGQPQHF
>NA|TRBV29-1|TRBJ2-7|TRBD1
TGCAGCGTTGAAGGGGGGACAGGGGCCCCCTACGAGCAGTACTTC
CSVEGGTGAPYEQYF
>NA|TRBV9|TRBJ2-5|TRBD2
TGTGCCAGCAGCGTTCGGGGGGTCCAAGAGACCCAGTACTTC
CASSVRGVQETQYF
>once|TRBV7-2|TRBJ1-1|NA
TGTGCCAGCAGCTCTCGTCCGAAGGGAGATACTGAAGCTTTCTTT
CASSSRPKGDTEAFF
>few|TRBV27|TRBJ2-7|NA
TGTGCCGTTCGGACACCGAGCTACGAGCAGTACTTC
CAVRTPSYEQYF
>NA|TRBV29-1|TRBJ2-7|NA
TGCAGCGTTGAAGGACAGTCCTACGAGCAGTACTTC
CSVEGQSYEQYF
>NA|TRBV27|TRBJ1-5|NA
TGTGCCAGCAGTCCACAAGGGGCCAACAATCAGCCCCAGCATTTT
CASSPQGANNQPQHF
>NA|TRBV7-3|TRBJ1-6|TRBD1
TGTGCCAGCAGCTTAGGGGACAGTTCACCCCTCCACTTT
CASSLGDSSPLHF
>NA|TRBV7-2|TRBJ1-4|TRBD1
TGTGCCAGCAGCGTCGGGACAGATGGTGAAAAACTGTTTTTT
CASSVGTDGEKLFF